The 17 T cell receptor beta chains in this list originate from one sample, sequenced in a study of neurological immune-mediated disorders. MiXCR, run by TCRdb on the 5' RACE reads, gives a single entry per CDR3 protein. The top ten hold roughly 27% of the sample, which has 30,000 to 35,000 distinct CDR3 sequences, roughly 25% seen once. Sequenced material: CD4+ T cells from blood. These receptors were collected from a man in his forties or fifties with HTLV-1-associated myelopathy (HAM/TSP).

The genes are TRBV18 and TRBJ2-2; D uncertain. Germline V gene sequence: CDR1 KGHSH, CDR2 LQKENI. This CDR3 region has 11 residues. The germline V and J ends were trimmed by 3 bases and 10 bases, with 6 bases remaining between them. CDR3 protein: CASSPGLELFF. The DNA of the CDR3 is TGTGCCAGCTCACCCGGCCTGGAGCTGTTTTTT.

This clonotype has ten or more counts. The chain has TRBV24-1 and TRBJ2-3; 8 bases line up with TRBD2. The CDR3 runs 16 residues. Germline V gene data show CDR1 as KGHDR and CDR2 as SFDVKD. V trimming: 4 bases; J trimming: 10 bases; junction bases outside the gene matches: 15. This CDR3 reads CATSDAVAGPPQAQYF. The CDR3 DNA is TGTGCCACCAGTGACGCCGTAGCGGGACCCCCCCAAGCGCAGTATTTT.

Many counts were recorded for this clonotype. Germline is not matched at one junction end, which may reflect a read error. The genes are TRBV7-9 and TRBJ2-3; 10 bases match TRBD2. CDR1 SEHNR and CDR2 FQNEAQ come from the germline V gene (reference sequence). This CDR3 spans 14 amino acids. The CDR3 loop is CASSLAGVADTQYF. CDR3 bases: TGTGCCAGCAGCCTAGCGGGGGTCGCAGATACGCAGTATTTT.

The count of this clonotype is one. A read error may account for a junction end that differs from germline. In DNA form, the CDR3 reads TGTGCCAGCAGCCAACCAACCCAAGGGAGGGGGCAAAGCTCTTACAATGAGAAGTTCTTC. It translates to CASSQPTQGRGQSSYNEKFF. This sequence joins TRBV9 and TRBJ2-1; D assignment may be TRBD1 or TRBD2 (7 bases each). The CDR3 contains 20 residues. CDR1 is SGDLS and CDR2 is YYNGEE in the germline V gene.

At least ten counts were recorded for this clonotype. The chain couples TRBV5-1 to TRBJ2-1, with D uncertain. The CDR3 consists of 16 residues. With 2 bases removed from V and 0 bases from J, the gap between germline ends came to 12 bases. CDR1 SGHRS and CDR2 YFSETQ come from the germline V gene. Here the CDR3 DNA reads TGCGCCAGCAGCTTAGGTCTTGTGAGCTCCTACAATGAGCAGTTCTTC. Translating it yields CASSLGLVSSYNEQFF.

At least ten counts were recorded for this clonotype. The gene calls are TRBV10-3 and TRBJ2-7; D possibly corresponds to TRBD2 (5 bases). Germline CDR1 ENHRY, CDR2 SYGVKD. The CDR3 has 16 residues. V was shortened by 0 bases and J by 0 bases, with 12 bases between the two germline ends. DNA for the CDR3: TGTGCCATCAGTGAGTCCGGCGGGTTCAGCTCCTACGAGCAGTACTTC. Translation: CAISESGGFSSYEQYF.

This clonotype appeared many times. The chain employs TRBV10-3 and TRBJ2-2, with D possibly TRBD2 on 6 matching bases. The CDR3 extends over 16 amino acids. The V gene lost 4 bases and the J gene lost 6 bases, with 18 bases spanning the gap. Per the germline V gene, CDR1 is ENHRY and CDR2 is SYGVKD. CDR3 sequence (DNA): TGTGCCATCAGTGCTTTCGGGAGCAATAATCCCGGGGAGCTGTTTTTT. Its protein product is CAISAFGSNNPGELFF.

The chain joins TRBV20-1 to TRBJ2-3; no reliable D call. CDR1 DFQATT and CDR2 SNEGSKA come from the germline V gene (reference sequence). Trimming shortened V by 3 bases and J by 6 bases, and 13 bases separated the two germline ends. The length of the CDR3 is 13 residues. The CDR3 sequence is CSARAVSVDTQYF. In DNA, the CDR3 is TGCAGTGCTAGGGCTGTAAGCGTTGATACGCAGTATTTT.

This clonotype showed up many times. V and J are TRBV6-5 and TRBJ2-5; D possibly uses TRBD1 or TRBD2 (5 bases each). Germline V gene lookup returns CDR1 MNHEY and CDR2 SVGAGI. The CDR3 runs 15 residues. The germline V and J ends were trimmed by 0 bases and 1 base, with 9 bases remaining between them. CDR3 DNA sequence: TGTGCCAGCAGTTACTCGTACGGGGCCCAAGAGACCCAGTACTTC. It encodes CASSYSYGAQETQYF.

The chain recombines TRBV12-3 or TRBV12-4 with TRBJ1-5, with a tentative D call TRBD1 (5 bases). CDR3 size: 14 residues. The ends were cut back, 6 bases at V and 6 bases at J, with 15 bases in the middle. The CDR3 bases are TGTGCCAGCAGGGGTAGGGGCCCTAGTCAGCCCCAGCATTTT. This gives the protein CASRGRGPSQPQHF.

The chain recombines TRBV5-1 with TRBJ2-1; maybe TRBD1 (6 bases). V lost 0 bases to trimming and J lost 6 bases, with 10 bases between them. Germline CDR1 is SGHRS and CDR2 is YFSETQ. CDR3 length: 14 residues. The CDR3, as DNA: TGCGCCAGCAGCTTGGATGCAGGGGCCAATGAGCAGTTCTTC. Its protein is CASSLDAGANEQFF.

This clonotype appeared many times. The CDR3 is CSAREGGRNTEAFF. The CDR3 DNA reads TGCAGTGCTAGAGAAGGGGGCAGGAACACTGAAGCTTTCTTT. This sequence joins TRBV20-1 and TRBJ1-1; 7 bases fit TRBD1. CDR3 size: 14 residues. Germline-derived CDR1 and CDR2 are DFQATT and SNEGSKA (reference sequence). Germline trimming cut 0 bases from V and 1 base from J; bases unmatched to any gene: 2.

There are many counts of this clonotype. The chain is built from TRBV7-2 and TRBJ2-1, with unresolved D. The CDR3 totals 15 residues. Trimming left V 2 bases short and J 2 bases short, with 10 bases between. In germline, CDR1 is SGHTA, CDR2 FQGNSA. This CDR3 reads CASSLLVLTYNEQFF. In DNA, the CDR3 is TGTGCCAGCAGCTTACTGGTCTTAACCTACAATGAGCAGTTCTTC.

This clonotype came up many times. This chain links TRBV7-6 with TRBJ1-2; D possibly corresponds to TRBD1 (5 bases). The ends were cut back, 1 base at V and 8 bases at J, with 14 bases in the middle. CDR3 length equals 14 residues. Germline lookup yields CDR1 SGHVS and CDR2 FNYEAQ. CDR3 DNA: TGTGCCAGCAGCTTAGGAGGGGAGAGTACAGGCTACACCTTC. As protein: CASSLGGESTGYTF.

The table lists this clonotype with many counts. The CDR3 DNA sequence: TGTGCCAGCAGCCAGGCCGGACAGGGAATGGTTCGAGAGACCCAGTACTTC. This gives the protein CASSQAGQGMVRETQYF. V gene TRBV14 combines with J gene TRBJ2-5; 8 bases map to TRBD1. The J segment lost 4 bases and the V segment lost 3 bases, leaving 13 bases of the junction unmatched. The CDR3 has 17 amino acids. The germline V gene has CDR1 SGHDN and CDR2 FVKESK.

The table lists this clonotype with many counts. The chain uses TRBV29-1 and TRBJ1-1; D unclear. The CDR3 totals 13 residues. Germline CDR1 is SQVTM and CDR2 is ANQGSEA. V gave up 6 bases and J gave up 3 bases, with 14 bases separating them. The CDR3 bases are TGCAGCGTCTTTGGTGGGTGGGACACTGAAGCTTTCTTT. The encoded protein is CSVFGGWDTEAFF. Variable domain in full (rest from reference TRBV29-1 and TRBJ1-1): SAVISQKPSRDICQRGTSLTIQCQVDSQVTMMFWYRQQPGQSLTLIATANQGSEATYESGFVIDKFPISRPNLTFSTLTVSNMSPEDSSIYLCSVFGGWDTEAFFGQGTRLTVV.

The V call is TRBV10-3, the J call TRBJ2-1, with a weak D call TRBD1 (5 bases). CDR3 length equals 15 residues. Germline lookup yields CDR1 ENHRY and CDR2 SYGVKD. Trimming left V 3 bases short and J 8 bases short, with 17 bases between. CDR3 residues: CAISDQGIDVYEQFF. The CDR3 DNA sequence: TGTGCCATCAGTGATCAGGGTATTGACGTCTATGAGCAGTTCTTC.